Below, 28 T cell receptor beta chains from the same sample are listed, as sequenced in a study of blood T cell repertoires in COVID-19 (dated by TCRdb to the early 2020s). The library was generated by the immunoSEQ multiplex PCR assay. TCRdb provides this immuneACCESS table in a form limited to in-frame rearrangements. Some clones are lacking; in checked studies, under half of them reflect an unresolved V gene, and why the rest are absent is not known. The sample table shows under 100,000 clones, and roughly nine tenths are seen once. About 5% of the sample lies in the top ten. The sequenced material came from peripheral blood. These receptors all come from a man in his sixties with COVID-19, enrolled during active disease.

V and J are TRBV29-1 and TRBJ1-5, with 9 nucleotides matching TRBD1. V dropped 4 bases and J dropped 6; count of bases not matched to a gene: 4. CDR3 length equals 13 residues. Germline values: CDR1 SQVTM, CDR2 ANQGSEA. The CDR3 sequence: CSVGGQGGQPQHF. CDR3 sequence (DNA): TGCAGCGTTGGGGGACAGGGAGGTCAGCCCCAGCATTTT.

V and J are TRBV6-4 and TRBJ2-1, with TRBD1 identical over 9 bases. The CDR3 length is 16 residues. The germline CDR1 and CDR2 sequences are MRHNA and SNTAGT. Trimming cost V 3 bases and J 6 bases; bases outside gene matches: 9. The chain's CDR3 is CASSDRTGEGGNEQFF. As DNA, the CDR3 is TGTGCCAGCAGTGATCGGACAGGGGAGGGGGGCAATGAGCAGTTCTTC.

The V call is TRBV12-3 or TRBV12-4, the J call TRBJ1-1, with TRBD1 identical over 7 bases. The length of the CDR3 is 13 residues. V shed 8 bases, J shed 5 bases, and the junction held 8 bases outside the gene matches. In DNA, the CDR3 is TGTGCCAGCTTAGGGGGCGGATGGACTGAAGCTTTCTTT. Protein: CASLGGGWTEAFF.

The V call is TRBV30, the J call TRBJ1-3, with D perhaps matching TRBD1 (6 bases). The CDR3 consists of 15 residues. Trimming pared 6 bases from V and 2 bases from J, leaving 17 bases between. From germline, CDR1 is GTSNPN and CDR2 SVGIG (reference sequence). In DNA, the CDR3 is TGTGCCTGCCCCTACCGGGGGGCGCCTGGAAACACCATATATTTT. Protein: CACPYRGAPGNTIYF.

This chain connects TRBV6-1 to TRBJ1-5; 7 bases map to TRBD1. The CDR3 has 15 residues. V lost 3 bases and J lost 11; bases outside the gene matches: 13. Germline CDR1 reads MNHNS; CDR2 reads SASEGT. The CDR3 loop reads CASSEGVRGQRAQHF. The CDR3 DNA reads TGTGCCAGCAGTGAGGGGGTAAGGGGGCAGAGGGCCCAGCATTTT.

The rearrangement joins TRBV7-2 to TRBJ2-2; TRBD2 matches 8 bases. This CDR3 region has 14 residues. Trimming cost V 6 bases and J 4 bases; bases outside gene matches: 4. The germline gives CDR1 SGHTA, CDR2 FQGNSA. CDR3 nucleotides: TGTGCCAGCAGGGCCGGGAGGGTCACCGGGGAGCTGTTTTTT. This codes for CASRAGRVTGELFF.

The chain joins TRBV2 to TRBJ2-7, with TRBD2 identical over 8 bases. The CDR3 spans 14 residues. The J segment lost 4 bases and the V segment lost 3 bases, leaving 5 bases of the junction unmatched. Germline lookup yields CDR1 SNHLY and CDR2 FYNNEI. CDR3 residues: CASSDAGGRYEQYF. The CDR3 nucleotides are TGTGCCAGCAGTGACGCGGGAGGAAGATACGAGCAGTACTTC.

This chain joins TRBV5-6 and TRBJ1-5; 8 nucleotides match TRBD1. Germline V CDR1 and CDR2: SGHDT, YYEEEE. Trimming at V came to 4 bases and at J to 9 bases, leaving 9 bases not matched to a gene. The CDR3 has 14 residues. The CDR3 DNA is TGTGCCAGCAGCAGGGACAGGTCGAACGGGCCCCAGCATTTT. It encodes CASSRDRSNGPQHF.

This chain uses TRBV5-6 with TRBJ2-7; 10 nucleotides line up with TRBD1. This CDR3 is built from 16 residues. J gave up 7 bases and V 3 bases, and 13 bases lay outside the gene matches. Germline-derived CDR1 and CDR2 are SGHDT and YYEEEE. The CDR3 sequence: CASSYGTGANILEQYF. In nucleotides, the CDR3 is TGTGCCAGCAGCTATGGGACAGGGGCCAATATTCTGGAGCAGTACTTC.

This chain uses TRBV5-6 with TRBJ1-5; D is unclear. This CDR3 is 12 amino acids long. Germline CDR1 and CDR2: SGHDT and YYEEEE. V was clipped by 0 bases and J by 7 bases, with 5 bases between them. The CDR3 here is CASSLGAQPQHF. The CDR3 nucleotides read TGTGCCAGCAGCTTGGGGGCCCAGCCCCAGCATTTT.

This clone is a singleton in its sample. This chain links TRBV9 with TRBJ2-2; the D gene is possibly TRBD1 (6 bases). The length of the CDR3 is 14 residues. The V and J ends lost 4 bases and 13 bases respectively, with 20 bases between them. CDR1 and CDR2 (germline): SGDLS, YYNGEE. As DNA, the CDR3 is TGTGCCAGCAGCCCGGAAACAGGGCTTGGGTCGCTGTTTTTT. This gives the protein CASSPETGLGSLFF.

The chain uses TRBV6-6 and TRBJ1-2; a possible D gene is TRBD1 (5 bases). CDR1 is MNHNY, CDR2 SVGAGI, per germline (reference sequence). V shed 5 bases and J shed 4 bases, with 14 bases lying between them. CDR3 length: 14 residues. The CDR3 loop is CASSPQGGRYGYTF. The CDR3, as DNA: TGTGCCAGCAGTCCGCAGGGAGGCCGCTATGGCTACACCTTC.

This clone was observed once. The chain has TRBV9 and TRBJ2-1; TRBD1 might be the D (6 bases). From germline, CDR1 is SGDLS and CDR2 YYNGEE. CDR3 length equals 16 residues. The V end was cut by 2 bases, the J end by 1 base, with 13 bases between. The CDR3 protein is CASSVGQGISYNEQFF. The CDR3 DNA is TGTGCCAGCAGCGTGGGGCAGGGGATTTCCTACAATGAGCAGTTCTTC.

V and J are TRBV28 and TRBJ1-6; the D gene is possibly TRBD1 (5 bases). This CDR3 has 17 residues. V was trimmed by 3 bases and J by 7 bases, leaving 19 bases between them. Germline V lookup: CDR1 MDHEN, CDR2 SYDVKM. Written as DNA, the CDR3 is TGTGCCAGCAGTTTTGTTCGAAGGGGCAGTTCGAATTCACCCCTCCACTTT. Amino acid sequence: CASSFVRRGSSNSPLHF.

The V call is TRBV27, the J call TRBJ2-1; 9 bases fit TRBD2. The CDR3 spans 15 residues. CDR1 is MNHEY, CDR2 SMNVEV, per germline (reference sequence). The junction had 5 bases not matched to a gene; V was cut back by 5 bases and J by 3 bases. The CDR3 DNA is TGTGCCAGCAGTCTTAGCGGGAGTGGCTACAATGAGCAGTTCTTC. Protein: CASSLSGSGYNEQFF.

This clone showed up just once. This chain uses TRBV19 with TRBJ2-2; D might be TRBD1 (8 bases). The CDR3 is 14 residues long. Germline V CDR1 and CDR2: LNHDA, SQIVND (reference sequence). V shed 7 bases and J shed 4 bases, with 13 bases lying between them. DNA of the CDR3: TGTGCCAGTAACCACAGGGGGGGCACCGGGGAGCTGTTTTTT. This gives the protein CASNHRGGTGELFF.

With regard to this clone: A read error may account for a junction end that differs from germline. CDR3 sequence reads: CASSPGPSTDTQYF. DNA of the CDR3: TGTGCTAGCAGCCCCGGTCCTAGCACAGATACGCAGTATTTT. The chain recombines TRBV7-7 with TRBJ2-3; D is unclear. CDR3 size: 14 residues. Germline CDR1 and CDR2: SSHAT and FNYEAQ (reference sequence).

J is TRBJ1-2 and V is TRBV12-3 or TRBV12-4; tentative D call: TRBD1 (6 bases). With 6 bases removed from V and 3 bases from J, the gap between germline ends came to 11 bases. The CDR3 loop spans 13 amino acids. CDR3 nucleotide sequence: TGTGCCAGCAGCCGCGGACAGTACTATGGCTACACCTTC. This translates into CASSRGQYYGYTF.

This clone appeared a single time. V and J are TRBV28 and TRBJ1-2; TRBD1 matches at 7 bases. Germline V CDR1 and CDR2: MDHEN, SYDVKM. The CDR3 contains 13 residues. J gave up 4 bases and V 5 bases, and 4 bases lay outside the gene matches. Here the CDR3 DNA reads TGTGCCAGCAGTCGACAGGGCGGCTATGGCTACACCTTC. Protein sequence: CASSRQGGYGYTF.

V and J are TRBV19 and TRBJ2-3; a possible D gene is TRBD2 (6 bases). Germline CDR1 reads LNHDA; CDR2 reads SQIVND (reference sequence). Trimming took off 5 bases at V and 4 bases at J, with 19 bases between the two ends. This CDR3 spans 16 amino acids. The CDR3 region has the DNA TGTGCCAGTAGTCCCCCCTCGGGAGTTGGGCCAGATACGCAGTATTTT. As protein: CASSPPSGVGPDTQYF. Full variable domain (missing parts from reference TRBV19 and TRBJ2-3): DGGITQSPKYLFRKEGQNVTLSCEQNLNHDAMYWYRQDPGQGLRLIYYSQIVNDFQKGDIAEGYSVSREKKESFPLTVTSAQKNPTAFYLCASSPPSGVGPDTQYFGPGTRLTVL.

The chain carries TRBV3-1 (or the pseudogene TRBV3-2) and TRBJ1-6; TRBD1 might be the D (5 bases). This CDR3 is 14 amino acids long. Trimming cost V 5 bases and J 10 bases, with 15 bases left between them. Germline CDR1 is LGHDT and CDR2 is YNNKEL (reference sequence). CDR3 region: CASSMGGKWSPLHF. For the CDR3, the DNA is TGTGCCAGCAGCATGGGGGGAAAATGGTCACCCCTCCACTTT.

The V gene is TRBV12-3 or TRBV12-4, the J gene TRBJ2-7, with D perhaps matching TRBD2 (5 bases). The CDR3 length is 13 residues. V was cut by 7 bases and J by 0 bases, with 10 bases left in between. DNA for the CDR3: TGTGCCAGCACTAGCTCCTCCTCCTACGAGCAGTACTTC. Translating gives CASTSSSSYEQYF.

V is TRBV7-2 and J is TRBJ2-4, with 7 positions matching TRBD1. J was trimmed by 3 bases and V by 5 bases; bases with no gene match: 7. Germline values: CDR1 SGHTA, CDR2 FQGNSA. The CDR3 covers 15 residues. CDR3 loop: CASSPRQGVKNIQYF. In nucleotides, the CDR3 is TGTGCCAGCAGCCCTCGACAGGGAGTCAAAAACATTCAGTACTTC.

V usage is TRBV5-5 and J usage is TRBJ2-3, with a possible D match to TRBD2 (6 bases). V shed 5 bases and J shed 0 bases, with 16 bases lying between them. Per germline, CDR1 SGHKS and CDR2 YYEKEE (reference sequence). The CDR3 has 16 residues. In DNA form, the CDR3 reads TGTGCCAGCAGGGGACGGGGGACGGCTAGCACAGATACGCAGTATTTT. It specifies CASRGRGTASTDTQYF.

The chain is built from TRBV6-2 or TRBV6-3 and TRBJ2-3; 10 nucleotides line up with TRBD2. Losses at the gene ends were 2 bases for V and 0 bases for J; bases not matched to a gene: 8. CDR3 size: 18 residues. Germline assignment: CDR1 MNHEY and CDR2 SVGEGT. The chain's CDR3 is CASSYGVAGGPSTDTQYF. CDR3 DNA: TGTGCCAGCAGTTACGGGGTAGCGGGAGGCCCTAGCACAGATACGCAGTATTTT.

V gene TRBV27 combines with J gene TRBJ2-3, with D perhaps TRBD2 (6 bases). The CDR3 length is 17 residues. Trimming left V 1 base short and J 0 bases short, with 14 bases between. Germline CDR1 and CDR2: MNHEY and SMNVEV (reference sequence). The CDR3 region has the DNA TGTGCCAGCAGTTTATACGGGAGTCGGCTAAGCACAGATACGCAGTATTTT. Protein product: CASSLYGSRLSTDTQYF.

The rearrangement joins TRBV12-5 to TRBJ2-7; D might be TRBD2 (6 bases). V lost 4 bases and J 7 bases, leaving 14 bases between the germline ends. The CDR3 is made up of 13 amino acids. CDR1 is LGHNT, CDR2 FRNRAP, per germline. CDR3 sequence reads: CASGSTGVREQYF. For the CDR3, the DNA is TGTGCTAGTGGTTCAACGGGAGTGAGGGAGCAGTACTTC.

The J gene is TRBJ2-1, the V gene TRBV30, with 13 positions matching TRBD2. The CDR3 is 12 residues long. V dropped 3 bases and J dropped 11; count of bases not matched to a gene: 1. CDR1 is GTSNPN, CDR2 SVGIG, per germline (reference sequence). The CDR3 reads CAWSGTSGKQFF. CDR3 DNA sequence: TGTGCCTGGAGCGGGACTAGCGGGAAGCAGTTCTTC.